This TCR beta chain was identified in a study of cytomegalovirus exposure and HLA in healthy donors. Study conclusions and caveats: Per published reports, the classifier diagnosed cytomegalovirus status with high specificity and sensitivity.

Turning to this clone: Its antigen is undetermined.

Trimming cost V 6 bases and J 5 bases; bases outside gene matches: 2. The CDR3 contains 12 residues. In germline, CDR1 is MNHEY, CDR2 SVGAGI. The study ran its PCR with 60 Vbeta and 13 Jbeta primers. The method was immunoSEQ multiplex PCR; TCRdb's version includes in-frame clones alone and lacks a portion of them. Here the sample spans roughly 200,000 clones, 65% to 80% being singletons. The V call is TRBV6-5, the J call TRBJ2-3; the match to TRBD2 covers 7 bases. Sequencing was done on a sample of PBMCs. The TCR was taken from a woman aged 30 to 39 in good health and CMV-seropositive. CDR3 sequence (DNA): TGTGCCAGCAGATCTAGCGGAGATACGCAGTATTTT. Translated: CASRSSGDTQYF.